This T cell receptor beta chain originates from a study of CD8 T cells in ankylosing spondylitis. General study results and limits: For ankylosing spondylitis blood, a TCR beta motif of about eight highly homologous variants appeared characteristic.

Germline V CDR1 and CDR2: SGHTA, FQGNSA. The length of the CDR3 is 15 residues. V lost 1 base, J lost 6 bases, and 6 bases stayed unmatched. This clonotype was observed a handful of times. Its specificity is not known. MiXCR, run by TCRdb on the 5' RACE reads, gives a single entry per CDR3 protein. The table shows approximately 440,000 distinct CDR3 sequences, with 15% to 20% occurring only once. The receptor comes from a male donor with ankylosing spondylitis. The sequenced material came from blood, either unsorted or a sorted T cell fraction (not recorded which). V usage is TRBV7-2 and J usage is TRBJ2-1; TRBD2 agrees at 7 bases. CDR3 nucleotides: TGTGCCAGCAGCTTAGTACCGGGAGGTATCAATGAGCAGTTCTTC. As protein: CASSLVPGGINEQFF.